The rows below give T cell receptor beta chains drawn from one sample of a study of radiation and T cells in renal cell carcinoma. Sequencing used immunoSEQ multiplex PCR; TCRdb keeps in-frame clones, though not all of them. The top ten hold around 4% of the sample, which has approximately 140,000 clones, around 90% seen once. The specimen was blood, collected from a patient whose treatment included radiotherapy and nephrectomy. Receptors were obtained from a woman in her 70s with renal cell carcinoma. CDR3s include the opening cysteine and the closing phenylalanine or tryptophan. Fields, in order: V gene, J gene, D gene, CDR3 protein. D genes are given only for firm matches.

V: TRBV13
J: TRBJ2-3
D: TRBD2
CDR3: CASSYGTSGAQTDTQYF

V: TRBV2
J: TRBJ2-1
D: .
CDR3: CASRRDTISYNEQFF

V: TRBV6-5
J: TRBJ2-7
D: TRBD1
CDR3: CASSGQGTYEQYF

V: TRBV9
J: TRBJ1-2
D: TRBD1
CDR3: CASSPADRREGYTF

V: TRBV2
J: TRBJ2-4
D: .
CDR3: CASSVGGRRAKNIQYF

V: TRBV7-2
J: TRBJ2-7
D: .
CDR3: CASSLRRVDYEQYF

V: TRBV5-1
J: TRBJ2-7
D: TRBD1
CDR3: CASSLARGTAPYEQYF

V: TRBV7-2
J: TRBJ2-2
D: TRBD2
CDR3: CASSITGGGNTGELFF

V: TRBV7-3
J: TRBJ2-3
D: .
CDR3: CASSLDRASGTQYF

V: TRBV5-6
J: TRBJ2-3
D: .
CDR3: CASSAPTITDTQYF

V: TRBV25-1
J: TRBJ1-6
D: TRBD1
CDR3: CASSASTGGSSPLHF

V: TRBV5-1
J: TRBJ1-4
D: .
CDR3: CASKPQEGNEKLFF

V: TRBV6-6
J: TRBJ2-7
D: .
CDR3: CATLGGVSLYEQYF

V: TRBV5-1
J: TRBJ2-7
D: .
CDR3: CASSLAGEQYF

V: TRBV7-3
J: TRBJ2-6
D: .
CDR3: CASSFPGANVLTF

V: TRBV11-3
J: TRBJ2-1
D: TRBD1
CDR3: CASSTGTGETYEQFF

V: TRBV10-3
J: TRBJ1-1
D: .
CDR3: CAISEPPRNTEAFF

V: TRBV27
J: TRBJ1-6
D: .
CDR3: CASSFRDPNSPLHF

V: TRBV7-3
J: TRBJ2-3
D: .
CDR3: CASSPQRGSRDTQYF

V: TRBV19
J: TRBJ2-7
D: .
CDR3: CASRKAGGTYEQYF

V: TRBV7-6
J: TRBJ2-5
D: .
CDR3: CASSSSRQQTQETQYF

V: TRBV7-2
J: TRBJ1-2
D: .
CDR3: CAAGGGNYGYTF

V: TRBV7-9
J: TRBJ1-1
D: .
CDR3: CASSLLGQGEAFF

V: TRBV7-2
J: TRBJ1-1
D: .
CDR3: CASRLGGKNTEAFF

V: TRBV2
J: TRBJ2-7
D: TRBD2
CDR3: CARNWRRGGEQYF

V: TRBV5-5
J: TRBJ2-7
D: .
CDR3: CASRQIGGGDEQYF

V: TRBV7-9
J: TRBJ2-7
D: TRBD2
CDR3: CASSPSRWGRGGWKEQYF

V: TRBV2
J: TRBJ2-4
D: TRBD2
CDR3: CASSETGGQSKNIQYF

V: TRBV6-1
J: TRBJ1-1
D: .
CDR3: CASSRDGGATEAFF

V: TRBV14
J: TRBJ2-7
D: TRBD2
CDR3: CASSQILAGGEQYF

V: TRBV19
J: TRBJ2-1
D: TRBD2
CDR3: CASSMKWGGYNEQFF

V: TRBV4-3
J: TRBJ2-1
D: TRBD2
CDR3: CASSRRLAGKDEQFF

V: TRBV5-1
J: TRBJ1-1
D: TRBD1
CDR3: CASSLGQGPAEAFF

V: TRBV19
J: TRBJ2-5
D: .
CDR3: CASSIAPGLQETQYF

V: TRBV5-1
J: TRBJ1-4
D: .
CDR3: CASSEFQGVATNEKLFF

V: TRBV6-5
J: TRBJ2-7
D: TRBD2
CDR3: CASSLRGVEQYF

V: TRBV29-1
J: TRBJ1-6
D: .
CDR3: CSVAGTPNSPLHF

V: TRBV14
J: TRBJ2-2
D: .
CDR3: CASSQVGSGELFF

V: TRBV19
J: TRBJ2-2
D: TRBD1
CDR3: CASSGTGVKNGELFF

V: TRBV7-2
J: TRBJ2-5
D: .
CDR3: CASSLLGETQYF

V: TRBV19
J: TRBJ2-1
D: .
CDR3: CASSIRQDRNEQFF

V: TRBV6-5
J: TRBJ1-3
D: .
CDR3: CASSYGGNTIYF

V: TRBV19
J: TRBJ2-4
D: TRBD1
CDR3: CASSDDRGGGQQAKNIQYF

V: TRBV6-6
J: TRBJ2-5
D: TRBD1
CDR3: CASSQETGWGPGTQYF